The 5 T cell receptor beta chains in this list originate from one sample, sequenced in a study of control samples from healthy donors and cancer patients. Repertoires were generated with immunoSEQ multiplex PCR, while TCRdb's copy carries only in-frame clones and drops some. The sample has more than 60,000 clones; 89% are singletons. Sequencing was carried out using PBMCs. The source is a woman in her forties or fifties with colorectal cancer.

This clone appeared a single time. The chain employs TRBV6-5 and TRBJ2-3; possible D gene TRBD2, 7 bases. Germline CDR1 MNHEY, CDR2 SVGAGI. Trimming left V 1 base short and J 4 bases short, with 12 bases between. The CDR3 loop spans 15 amino acids. Here the CDR3 DNA reads TGTGCCAGCAGTTACTGGGGGGGGCGCCCAGATACGCAGTATTTT. Residues: CASSYWGGRPDTQYF.

The gene calls are TRBV5-6 and TRBJ2-5, with D uncertain. Trimming stripped 4 bases from V and 5 bases from J, with 12 bases between. Per germline, CDR1 SGHDT and CDR2 YYEEEE. CDR3 size: 13 residues. The CDR3 protein is CASSKPAWETQYF. CDR3 coding DNA: TGTGCCAGCAGCAAACCCGCCTGGGAGACCCAGTACTTC.

The chain joins TRBV19 to TRBJ1-2; D not certain. Trimming pared 7 bases from V and 2 bases from J, leaving 8 bases between. The CDR3 runs 12 residues. Germline-derived CDR1 and CDR2 are LNHDA and SQIVND (reference sequence). CDR3 amino acids: CASTRRNYGYTF. The CDR3 DNA sequence: TGTGCCAGTACTAGGAGGAACTATGGCTACACCTTC.

The chain has TRBV4-3 and TRBJ2-4; D could derive from TRBD1 or TRBD2 (5 bases each). The V end was cut by 6 bases, the J end by 6 bases, with 18 bases between. Germline CDR1 is LGHNA and CDR2 is YSLEER. The CDR3 is 15 residues long. The CDR3 sequence: CASSRSGSGGNIQYF. The CDR3 DNA sequence: TGCGCCAGCAGTCGGTCAGGGAGTGGTGGAAACATTCAGTACTTC.

The V and J genes are TRBV5-1 and TRBJ1-2, with 11 bases matching TRBD1. The CDR3 is 15 residues long. Trimming took 0 bases from V and 8 from J; bases not matched to a gene: 6. Germline V gene sequence: CDR1 SGHRS, CDR2 YFSETQ. As DNA, the CDR3 is TGCGCCAGCAGCTTGGATGGACAGGGGGCGGGCGGCTACACCTTC. It encodes CASSLDGQGAGGYTF.